These T cell receptor beta chains were read from a single sample in a study of CD8 T cells in Susac syndrome. One entry per CDR3 protein, called by TCRdb with MiXCR from the immunoSEQ multiplex PCR reads. The data hold 95,000 to 150,000 distinct CDR3 sequences, with nearly 96% observed a single time. Sequences were obtained from CD4+ T cells from PBMCs. Receptors originate from a human donor with Susac syndrome. Both conserved end residues are part of each CDR3. Fields, in order: clone size, V gene, D gene, J gene, CDR3 protein, CDR3 DNA. A D gene is named only where the DNA matches it firmly. The size field is filled for only some rows; it gives once, few, many or a size class.

clone_size: NA; v_call: TRBV4-2; d_call: TRBD2; j_call: TRBJ2-5; cdr3_aa: CASSQGGTSGRNQETQYF; cdr3_nt: TGTGCCAGCAGCCAAGGGGGGACTAGCGGGAGGAACCAAGAGACCCAGTACTTC
clone_size: NA; v_call: TRBV24-1; d_call: TRBD1; j_call: TRBJ2-7; cdr3_aa: CATSDLGQKDEQYF; cdr3_nt: TGTGCCACCAGTGATCTGGGACAGAAAGACGAGCAGTACTTC
clone_size: NA; v_call: TRBV27; d_call: NA; j_call: TRBJ2-1; cdr3_aa: CASRGLWTGSSYNEQFF; cdr3_nt: TGTGCCAGCAGGGGGCTCTGGACGGGGAGCTCCTACAATGAGCAGTTCTTC
clone_size: NA; v_call: TRBV7-3; d_call: NA; j_call: TRBJ2-2; cdr3_aa: CASSLYGRGNTGELFF; cdr3_nt: TGTGCCAGCAGCTTATATGGGAGAGGCAACACCGGGGAGCTGTTTTTT
clone_size: once; v_call: TRBV5-4; d_call: TRBD1; j_call: TRBJ2-1; cdr3_aa: CASRDRDRDYNEQFF; cdr3_nt: TGTGCCAGCAGGGACCGGGACAGGGACTACAATGAGCAGTTCTTC
clone_size: NA; v_call: TRBV12-3/TRBV12-4; d_call: NA; j_call: TRBJ2-7; cdr3_aa: CASSLGQVDPSYEQYF; cdr3_nt: TGTGCCAGCAGTTTAGGCCAGGTGGACCCTAGCTACGAGCAGTACTTC
clone_size: few; v_call: TRBV24-1; d_call: TRBD2; j_call: TRBJ2-7; cdr3_aa: CATSDPASGSHEQYF; cdr3_nt: TGTGCCACCAGTGACCCTGCTAGCGGGAGTCACGAGCAGTACTTC
clone_size: NA; v_call: TRBV29-1; d_call: TRBD1; j_call: TRBJ1-5; cdr3_aa: CSARTGSVNQPQHF; cdr3_nt: TGCAGCGCTCGGACAGGGTCTGTGAATCAGCCCCAGCATTTT
clone_size: NA; v_call: TRBV2; d_call: NA; j_call: TRBJ2-1; cdr3_aa: CASRGLLLGGEGYEQFF; cdr3_nt: TGTGCCAGCAGGGGATTACTCCTTGGGGGCGAAGGCTATGAGCAGTTCTTC
clone_size: few; v_call: TRBV7-9; d_call: NA; j_call: TRBJ2-3; cdr3_aa: CASSLVSDTQYF; cdr3_nt: TGTGCCAGCAGCTTAGTCTCAGATACGCAGTATTTT